A selection of T cell receptor beta chains follows, all from one sample in a study of T cell changes during pregnancy in multiple sclerosis. Sequencing used immunoSEQ multiplex PCR; TCRdb keeps in-frame clones, though not all of them. The sample carries approximately 90,000 clones, around 93% recorded once. Sequencing was performed on peripheral blood, taken before pregnancy. The receptors were sampled from a female donor with multiple sclerosis, enrolled in a pregnancy study. Both conserved end residues are part of each CDR3. A D gene is named only where the DNA matches it firmly. Not every row has a clone size; where given, it reads once, few, many or a size class.

D gene: -; J gene: TRBJ1-2; clone size: once; V gene: TRBV28; CDR3 protein: CASSRADMYNYGYTF; CDR3 DNA: TGTGCCAGCAGTCGAGCCGATATGTATAACTATGGCTACACCTTC
D gene: TRBD1; J gene: TRBJ1-5; clone size: -; V gene: TRBV2; CDR3 protein: CASKSEGAAGQPQHF; CDR3 DNA: TGTGCCAGCAAATCTGAGGGGGCAGCCGGTCAGCCCCAGCATTTT
D gene: -; J gene: TRBJ2-7; clone size: -; V gene: TRBV5-1; CDR3 protein: CASSLGVAVAEQYF; CDR3 DNA: TGCGCCAGCAGCTTGGGAGTAGCTGTCGCCGAGCAGTACTTC
D gene: TRBD2; J gene: TRBJ2-7; clone size: -; V gene: TRBV4-3; CDR3 protein: CASSQGLAGGTHYEQYF; CDR3 DNA: TGCGCCAGCAGCCAAGGACTAGCGGGGGGGACTCACTACGAGCAGTACTTC
D gene: -; J gene: TRBJ1-2; clone size: -; V gene: TRBV29-1; CDR3 protein: CSAGTHNYGYTF; CDR3 DNA: TGCAGCGCCGGGACTCACAACTATGGCTACACCTTC
D gene: TRBD1; J gene: TRBJ1-1; clone size: -; V gene: TRBV6-5; CDR3 protein: CASKQGMNTEAFF; CDR3 DNA: TGTGCCAGCAAACAGGGGATGAACACTGAAGCTTTCTTT
D gene: TRBD2; J gene: TRBJ2-1; clone size: -; V gene: TRBV7-3; CDR3 protein: CASSLKGGGRDNEQFF; CDR3 DNA: TGTGCCAGCAGCTTAAAAGGTGGCGGGAGGGACAATGAGCAGTTCTTC
D gene: TRBD1; J gene: TRBJ1-2; clone size: -; V gene: TRBV10-3; CDR3 protein: CAIRGETGVSYGYTF; CDR3 DNA: TGTGCCATCAGGGGGGAAACAGGGGTATCCTATGGCTACACCTTC
D gene: TRBD1; J gene: TRBJ2-7; clone size: -; V gene: TRBV7-9; CDR3 protein: CASSHAGTGKYEQYF; CDR3 DNA: TGTGCCAGCAGCCACGCCGGGACAGGGAAATACGAGCAGTACTTC
D gene: TRBD1; J gene: TRBJ2-4; clone size: few; V gene: TRBV19; CDR3 protein: CASSRGQGNIQYF; CDR3 DNA: TGTGCCAGTAGTAGGGGACAGGGAAACATTCAGTACTTC
D gene: -; J gene: TRBJ1-5; clone size: -; V gene: TRBV6-1; CDR3 protein: CASRGMGLSNQPQHF; CDR3 DNA: TGTGCCAGCAGAGGAATGGGACTGAGCAATCAGCCCCAGCATTTT
D gene: -; J gene: TRBJ1-4; clone size: once; V gene: TRBV10-3; CDR3 protein: CAISEDSRKLFF; CDR3 DNA: TGTGCCATCAGTGAGGACTCTAGAAAACTGTTTTTT
D gene: TRBD1; J gene: TRBJ1-4; clone size: -; V gene: TRBV5-4; CDR3 protein: CASSWGQGFEKLFF; CDR3 DNA: TGTGCCAGCAGCTGGGGACAGGGGTTTGAAAAACTGTTTTTT
D gene: TRBD1; J gene: TRBJ2-7; clone size: -; V gene: TRBV15; CDR3 protein: CATSRPTGGGEQYF; CDR3 DNA: TGTGCCACCAGCAGACCCACAGGGGGAGGCGAGCAGTACTTC
D gene: TRBD1; J gene: TRBJ2-1; clone size: -; V gene: TRBV27; CDR3 protein: CASSLSSGGPYNEQFF; CDR3 DNA: TGTGCCAGCAGTTTATCGTCAGGGGGCCCCTACAATGAGCAGTTCTTC
D gene: -; J gene: TRBJ1-2; clone size: -; V gene: TRBV14; CDR3 protein: CASSQARAGLTVAGAGYTF; CDR3 DNA: TGTGCCAGCAGCCAAGCCCGTGCTGGGCTTACAGTGGCAGGCGCTGGCTACACCTTC
D gene: -; J gene: TRBJ2-1; clone size: -; V gene: TRBV11-2; CDR3 protein: CASSFRETYNEQFF; CDR3 DNA: TGTGCCAGCAGCTTCCGGGAGACGTACAATGAGCAGTTCTTC
D gene: -; J gene: TRBJ2-1; clone size: -; V gene: TRBV5-1; CDR3 protein: CASSLEVGNEQFF; CDR3 DNA: TGCGCCAGCAGCCTTGAGGTTGGGAATGAGCAGTTCTTC
D gene: -; J gene: TRBJ2-2; clone size: -; V gene: TRBV9; CDR3 protein: CASSVPGTGELFF; CDR3 DNA: TGTGCCAGCAGCGTACCGGGGACCGGGGAGCTGTTTTTT
D gene: TRBD1; J gene: TRBJ1-4; clone size: -; V gene: TRBV15; CDR3 protein: CATSGTGQASINEKLFF; CDR3 DNA: TGTGCCACCAGCGGAACGGGACAGGCTAGCATTAATGAAAAACTGTTTTTT
D gene: -; J gene: TRBJ1-3; clone size: -; V gene: TRBV6-6; CDR3 protein: CASTPSAGNTIYF; CDR3 DNA: TGTGCCAGCACCCCTTCAGCTGGAAACACCATATATTTT
D gene: -; J gene: TRBJ2-7; clone size: -; V gene: TRBV2; CDR3 protein: CASSYTGLAYEQYF; CDR3 DNA: TGTGCCAGCAGTTACACAGGGTTAGCCTACGAGCAGTACTTC